This TCR beta chain is from a study of T cell responses to AZD1222 COVID-19 vaccine. General observations from the study: The donors showed a predominance of white British ancestry and of females, with possible underestimation of clonal diversity.

TCRdb's copy holds only in-frame clones and misses some; the assay was immunoSEQ multiplex PCR. This sample has about 99,000 clones, with over 70% found just once. V shed 1 base and J shed 4 bases, with 11 bases lying between them. The germline CDR1 and CDR2 sequences are SEHNR and FQNEAQ (reference sequence). The CDR3 sequence is 14 residues long. For this clone: Its antigen is as yet unknown.

Sequencing used peripheral blood, obtained on day 0 of AZD1222 vaccination. The chain couples TRBV7-9 to TRBJ2-7; possibly TRBD2 for D (5 bases). The origin of this receptor is an adult in good health. CDR3 DNA sequence: TGTGCCAGCAGCTTAGGTTACCGCGGGTACGAGCAGTACTTC. It specifies CASSLGYRGYEQYF.